This entry lists 3 T cell receptor beta chains sequenced from one sample in a study of identical twins. Via MiXCR, TCRdb re-called the 5' RACE reads, giving one row per CDR3 protein. In the table there are around 1.7 million distinct CDR3 sequences, less than 40% of which are singletons. The sequencing sample was made of cord blood. These receptors all come from a newborn girl in good health.

The gene calls are TRBV12-3 or TRBV12-4 and TRBJ2-1; 14 bases fit TRBD2. Losses at the gene ends were 7 bases for V and 6 bases for J; bases not matched to a gene: 8. The CDR3 sequence is 16 residues long. DNA of the CDR3: TGTGCCAGCACCCCACCGGGACTAGCGGGAGTCAATGAGCAGTTCTTC. Its protein is CASTPPGLAGVNEQFF.

This clonotype was counted ten times or more. One junction end does not reproduce the germline sequence, and a read error may be involved. V usage is TRBV5-1 and J usage is TRBJ2-5; D not resolved. The CDR3 loop spans 12 amino acids. Germline V gene lookup returns CDR1 SGHRS and CDR2 YFSETQ. CDR3 DNA sequence: TGTGCCAGCAGCTTAGGGTACAATGAGCAGTACTTC. Its protein product is CASSLGYNEQYF.

V gene TRBV20-1 combines with J gene TRBJ2-4; the match to TRBD2 covers 10 bases. Germline lookup yields CDR1 DFQATT and CDR2 SNEGSKA (reference sequence). The CDR3 contains 18 residues. V dropped 2 bases and J dropped 0; count of bases not matched to a gene: 10. CDR3 sequence reads: CSARSSGSPPLAKNIQYF. The CDR3 bases are TGCAGTGCTAGATCTAGCGGGAGCCCCCCACTAGCCAAAAACATTCAGTACTTC.